The T cell receptor beta chain described here comes from a study of tumor-infiltrating lymphocytes in primary liver carcinoma. Starting material for RNA and DNA co-extraction consisted of roughly 20-34 mg of unsorted bulk tissue. Patients had primary liver carcinoma treated by surgical resection. Over 80% viable tumor cells were present in every tumor sample. The study, taken as a whole, reports: Between tumor regions, pairs overlapped more than tumor-adjacent and tumor-blood pairs did.

This clonotype showed up just a few times. The antigen is not known. A primer in the constant region served to generate TCR beta cDNA from around 500 ng of total RNA. Three nested multiplex PCR rounds, a slightly modified ARM-PCR, produced the libraries for TCR beta. TCRdb re-called the multiplex PCR reads with MiXCR, one entry per CDR3 protein. The profile shows about 64,000 distinct CDR3 sequences, about three quarters of them singletons. Sequencing used liver tumor tissue from sampling region 4. Subset here: tumor region T4, right-lateral pole. The source of this sequence is a man aged 35 to 55 with primary liver carcinoma and hepatitis B virus infection.

CDR3 amino acids: CSVDRGTDTQYF. The CDR3, as DNA: TGCAGCGTTGATAGGGGGACAGATACGCAGTATTTT. The rearrangement links TRBV29-1 to TRBJ2-3, with D tentatively TRBD1 (6 bases). The CDR3 totals 12 residues. The V gene lost 3 bases and the J gene lost 3 bases, with 7 bases spanning the gap. Germline V gives CDR1 SQVTM, CDR2 ANQGSEA.